This T cell receptor (beta chain) is from a study of control samples from healthy donors and cancer patients. The V gene lost 4 bases and the J gene lost 5 bases, with 12 bases spanning the gap. CDR1 and CDR2 (germline): KGHSH, LQKENI. This CDR3 contains 14 residues. Only in-frame clones appear in the TCRdb table, and some are missing; sequencing was by immunoSEQ multiplex PCR. The table records around 75,000 clones, 80% to 95% of them present only once. The sequenced material came from blood. This sequence joins TRBV18 and TRBJ2-1; no clear D gene. The sequence derives from a woman aged 60-70 years in good health. CDR3 amino acids: CASSQMSVNNEQFF. For the CDR3, the DNA is TGTGCCAGCTCACAGATGTCAGTGAACAATGAGCAGTTCTTC.